Listed here are 8 T cell receptor beta chains from one sample, sequenced in a study of OX40 agonist ivuxolimab in advanced cancers. Only in-frame clones appear in the TCRdb table, and some are missing; sequencing was by immunoSEQ multiplex PCR. Among approximately 68,000 clones listed, around 86% were seen once. The material was CD4+ or CD8+ T cells sorted from blood, obtained in a trial of the OX40 agonist ivuxolimab. These receptors originate from an adult with an advanced solid tumor such as melanoma, head and neck, liver or kidney cancer.

DNA of the CDR3: TGTGCCAGCAGACCCGACACTGGCCGAAATGAGCAGTTCTTC. It encodes CASRPDTGRNEQFF. This sequence joins TRBV7-3 and TRBJ2-1; D gene ambiguous. There are 14 residues in the CDR3. Germline V lookup: CDR1 SGHTA, CDR2 FQGTGA. Trimming cost V 6 bases and J 7 bases, with 16 bases left between them.

Worth noting for this clone: This CDR3 is also generated by other DNA sequences in the sample. The chain couples TRBV28 to TRBJ2-7, with D possibly matching TRBD2 (6 bases). V was trimmed by 1 base and J by 7 bases, leaving 8 bases between them. Germline V gene lookup returns CDR1 MDHEN and CDR2 SYDVKM. This CDR3 comprises 12 residues. CDR3 sequence (DNA): TGTGCCAGCAGTTTATTGGGGGGAGAGCAGTACTTC. Translation: CASSLLGGEQYF.

This chain links TRBV7-3 with TRBJ2-5; 10 bases are a match to TRBD1. Germline V gene data show CDR1 as SGHTA and CDR2 as FQGTGA. Trimming removed 4 bases from V and 6 bases from J; junction bases left unmatched: 2. There are 13 residues in the CDR3. CDR3 protein: CASSWTGGKTQYF. The CDR3, as DNA: TGTGCCAGCAGCTGGACAGGGGGGAAGACCCAGTACTTC.

V is TRBV7-2 and J is TRBJ1-5; unclear D gene. Germline-derived CDR1 and CDR2 are SGHTA and FQGNSA. The CDR3 extends over 15 amino acids. Trimming took off 1 base at V and 4 bases at J, with 11 bases between the two ends. The CDR3 here is CASSLEAPPNQPQHF. Here the CDR3 DNA reads TGTGCCAGCAGCTTAGAAGCACCTCCAAATCAGCCCCAGCATTTT.

This clone was seen once. The chain uses TRBV19 and TRBJ1-1, with 9 bases matching TRBD1. The CDR3 extends over 15 amino acids. V lost 3 bases, J lost 4 bases, and 6 bases stayed unmatched. The germline CDR1 and CDR2 sequences are LNHDA and SQIVND (reference sequence). As DNA, the CDR3 is TGTGCCAGTAGTATCGGGGGACAGGGCTCCACTGAAGCTTTCTTT. The encoded protein is CASSIGGQGSTEAFF.

This chain joins TRBV5-1 and TRBJ1-2; D unclear. The CDR3 sequence is 14 residues long. Trimming took off 4 bases at V and 0 bases at J, with 10 bases between the two ends. Germline values: CDR1 SGHRS, CDR2 YFSETQ. CDR3 region: CASSLEVANYGYTF. CDR3 DNA sequence: TGCGCCAGCAGCCTAGAGGTCGCTAACTATGGCTACACCTTC.

This clone has only one observation. This chain links TRBV6-5 with TRBJ1-1; unclear D gene. The germline V gene encodes CDR1 MNHEY and CDR2 SVGAGI. V shed 2 bases and J shed 0 bases, with 7 bases lying between them. The length of the CDR3 is 14 residues. The CDR3 nucleotides read TGTGCCAGCAGTTACGCACAGATGAACACTGAAGCTTTCTTT. Translation gives CASSYAQMNTEAFF.

This clone has only one observation. This rearrangement joins TRBV11-2 to TRBJ2-5; TRBD1 agrees at 8 bases. The CDR3 runs to 15 residues. The J segment lost 5 bases and the V segment lost 5 bases, leaving 10 bases of the junction unmatched. Germline V lookup: CDR1 SGHAT, CDR2 FQNNGV. This chain's CDR3 is CASSLERTGPETQYF. The DNA of the CDR3 is TGTGCCAGCAGCCTCGAGCGGACAGGGCCCGAGACCCAGTACTTC.